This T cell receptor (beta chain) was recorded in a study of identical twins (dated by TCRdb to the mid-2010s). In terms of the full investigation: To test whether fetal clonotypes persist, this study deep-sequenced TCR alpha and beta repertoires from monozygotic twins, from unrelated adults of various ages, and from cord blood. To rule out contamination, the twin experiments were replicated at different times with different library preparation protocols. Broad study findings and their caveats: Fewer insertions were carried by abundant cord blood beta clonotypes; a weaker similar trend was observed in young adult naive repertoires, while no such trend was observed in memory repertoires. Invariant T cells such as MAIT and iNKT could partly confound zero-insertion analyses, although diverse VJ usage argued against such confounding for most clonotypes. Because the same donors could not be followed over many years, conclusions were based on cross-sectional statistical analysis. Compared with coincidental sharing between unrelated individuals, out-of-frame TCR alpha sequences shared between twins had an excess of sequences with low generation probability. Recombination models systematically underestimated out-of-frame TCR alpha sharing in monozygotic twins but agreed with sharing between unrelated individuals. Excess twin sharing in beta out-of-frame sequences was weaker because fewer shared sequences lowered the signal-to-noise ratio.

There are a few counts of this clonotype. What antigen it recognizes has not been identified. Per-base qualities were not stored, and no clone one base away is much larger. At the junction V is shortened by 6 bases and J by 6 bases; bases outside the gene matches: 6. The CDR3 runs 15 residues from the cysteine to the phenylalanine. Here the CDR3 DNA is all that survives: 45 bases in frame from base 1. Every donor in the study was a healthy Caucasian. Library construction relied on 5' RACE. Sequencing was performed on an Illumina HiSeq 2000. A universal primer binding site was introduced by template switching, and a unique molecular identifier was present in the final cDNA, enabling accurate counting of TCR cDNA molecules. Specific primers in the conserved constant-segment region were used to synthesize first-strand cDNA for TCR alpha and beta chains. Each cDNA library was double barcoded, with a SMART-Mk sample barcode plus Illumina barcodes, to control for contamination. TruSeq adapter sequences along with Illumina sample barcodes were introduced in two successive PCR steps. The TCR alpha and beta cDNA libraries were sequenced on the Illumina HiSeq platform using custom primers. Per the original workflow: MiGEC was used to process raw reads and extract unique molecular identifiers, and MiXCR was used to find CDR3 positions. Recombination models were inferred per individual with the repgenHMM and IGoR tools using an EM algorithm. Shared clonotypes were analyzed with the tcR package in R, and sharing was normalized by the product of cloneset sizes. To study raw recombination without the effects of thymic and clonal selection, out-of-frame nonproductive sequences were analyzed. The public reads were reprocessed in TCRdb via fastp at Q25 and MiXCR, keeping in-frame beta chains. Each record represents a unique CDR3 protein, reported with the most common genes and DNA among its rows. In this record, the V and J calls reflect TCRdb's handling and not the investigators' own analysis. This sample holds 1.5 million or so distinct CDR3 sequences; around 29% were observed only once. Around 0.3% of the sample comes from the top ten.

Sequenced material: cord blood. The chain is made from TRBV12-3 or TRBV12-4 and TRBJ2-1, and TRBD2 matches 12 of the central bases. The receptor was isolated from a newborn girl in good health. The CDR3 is CASRPSGRGSNEQFF. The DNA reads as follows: TGTGCCAGCAGACCTAGCGGGAGGGGGAGCAATGAGCAGTTCTTC.